Below, 32 T cell receptor beta chains from the same sample are listed, as sequenced in a study of T cell responses to AZD1222 COVID-19 vaccine. Sequenced by immunoSEQ multiplex PCR; TCRdb stores in-frame clones only, minus some. The table lists roughly 86,000 clones, around 89% of them singletons. The sample in question was peripheral blood, obtained on day 0 of AZD1222 vaccination. All receptors derive from an adult in good health.

The rearrangement joins TRBV19 to TRBJ1-1, with a tentative D call TRBD1 (5 bases). CDR3 size: 13 residues. Per the germline V gene, CDR1 is LNHDA and CDR2 is SQIVND (reference sequence). Trimming removed 5 bases from V and 2 bases from J, with 9 bases in between. CDR3 DNA sequence: TGTGCCAGTAGTGAAAGGGGTAACACTGAAGCTTTCTTT. This encodes CASSERGNTEAFF.

The CDR3 DNA reads as TGTGCCAGCAGCCCCCAGGAGCAGGATACGCAGTATTTT. Translated: CASSPQEQDTQYF. This chain uses TRBV28 with TRBJ2-3; D gene unclear. The CDR3 has 13 amino acids. Per germline, CDR1 MDHEN and CDR2 SYDVKM. V gave up 6 bases and J gave up 6 bases, with 13 bases separating them.

This rearrangement joins TRBV4-1 to TRBJ2-7; 15 positions match TRBD2. The germline gives CDR1 MGHRA, CDR2 YSYEKL. The CDR3 is made up of 15 amino acids. V gave up 6 bases and J gave up 6 bases; unmatched junction bases: 6. The CDR3 loop is CASRPGTSGRSEQYF. The CDR3 nucleotides read TGCGCCAGCAGACCCGGGACTAGCGGGAGGAGCGAGCAGTACTTC.

This clone was seen a few times. The chain couples TRBV19 to TRBJ2-1; D unresolved. There are 13 residues in the CDR3. V lost 3 bases, J lost 5 bases, and 8 bases lay in between. CDR1 and CDR2 from the germline V gene are LNHDA and SQIVND (reference sequence). CDR3 sequence reads: CASSMGYNNEQFF. The CDR3 DNA follows: TGTGCCAGTAGTATGGGCTATAACAATGAGCAGTTCTTC.

The rearrangement joins TRBV28 to TRBJ1-5; 7 bases match TRBD1. Germline V gives CDR1 MDHEN, CDR2 SYDVKM. This CDR3 region has 13 residues. V gave up 8 bases and J gave up 5 bases; unmatched junction bases: 6. The CDR3 bases are TGTGCCAGCGGAGACAGGGAATATCAGCCCCAGCATTTT. It codes for CASGDREYQPQHF. Based on the CDR3 plus reference TRBV28 and TRBJ1-5, the full variable domain is DVKVTQSSRYLVKRTGEKVFLECVQDMDHENMFWYRQDPGLGLRLIYFSYDVKMKEKGDIPEGYSVSREKKERFSLILESASTNQTSMYLCASGDREYQPQHFGDGTRLSIL.

V is TRBV21-1 and J is TRBJ1-2; the D segment call TRBD1 is taken from the table without a DNA check. TRBV21-1 is shown as a pseudogene. CDR3 length: 14 residues. Here the CDR3 DNA reads TGTGCCGGGAGACGACAGGGCCTCAACTATGGCTACACCTTC. Translation: CAGRRQGLNYGYTF.

This chain connects TRBV27 to TRBJ2-2; D remains unclear. This CDR3 has 12 residues. Trimming removed 5 bases at V and 5 bases at J, with 6 bases between. CDR1 is MNHEY, CDR2 SMNVEV, per germline (reference sequence). CDR3 sequence: CASSRMTGELFF. DNA of the CDR3: TGTGCCAGCAGTAGGATGACCGGGGAGCTGTTTTTT.

J is TRBJ1-5 and V is TRBV30; D might be TRBD1 (6 bases). This CDR3 is 13 amino acids long. The V and J ends lost 2 bases and 3 bases respectively, with 8 bases between them. The germline CDR1 and CDR2 sequences are GTSNPN and SVGIG (reference sequence). The CDR3: CAWSNRVNQPQHF. In DNA form, the CDR3 reads TGTGCCTGGAGTAACAGGGTCAATCAGCCCCAGCATTTT.

The J gene is TRBJ2-7, the V gene TRBV30; 14 bases agree with TRBD2. Germline CDR1 is GTSNPN and CDR2 is SVGIG (reference sequence). With V trimmed by 5 bases and J by 7 bases, 16 bases remained unmatched. This CDR3 region has 17 residues. The DNA for the CDR3 is TGTGCCTGGCAACCTCCCGGACTAGCGGGAGGAATGGGAGAGCAGTACTTC. Translated, it gives CAWQPPGLAGGMGEQYF. Together with reference TRBV30 and TRBJ2-7, the CDR3 gives the full variable domain: SQTIHQWPATLVQPVGSPLSLECTVEGTSNPNLYWYRQAAGRGLQLLFYSVGIGQISSEVPQNLSASRPQDRQFILSSKKLLLSDSGFYLCAWQPPGLAGGMGEQYFGPGTRLTVT.

The chain is built from TRBV11-3 and TRBJ2-7; 9 bases align to TRBD2. The V gene end was trimmed by 5 bases and the J gene end by 5 bases; junction bases not matched to a gene: 4. This CDR3 region has 13 residues. Germline CDR1 SGHNT, CDR2 YENEEA. The CDR3 DNA reads as TGTGCCAGCAGCCAGGGGACTAGCAACGAGCAGTACTTC. This sequence encodes CASSQGTSNEQYF.

The genes are TRBV9 and TRBJ2-5; 9 bases map to TRBD2. V dropped 2 bases and J dropped 0; count of bases not matched to a gene: 11. In germline, CDR1 is SGDLS, CDR2 YYNGEE. The CDR3 spans 18 residues. CDR3 sequence (DNA): TGTGCCAGCAGCGTCTCCATCTCTAGCGGGACCTACCAAGAGACCCAGTACTTC. Its translation: CASSVSISSGTYQETQYF.

This clone occurred a few times. V gene TRBV5-4 combines with J gene TRBJ2-2, with TRBD2 matching over 14 bases. Per the germline V gene, CDR1 is SGHNT and CDR2 is YYREEE (reference sequence). The CDR3 is 19 residues long. The J segment lost 1 base and the V segment lost 6 bases, leaving 11 bases of the junction unmatched. The CDR3 protein is CASKRSGLAGVGNTGELFF. The CDR3 DNA reads TGTGCCAGCAAACGATCGGGACTAGCGGGAGTAGGGAACACCGGGGAGCTGTTTTTT.

Here the CDR3 reads CASSIRLAGGMETQYF. In DNA form, the CDR3 reads TGTGCCAGCAGCATAAGACTAGCGGGAGGGATGGAGACCCAGTACTTC. The genes are TRBV7-2 and TRBJ2-5, with 14 nucleotides matching TRBD2. This CDR3 contains 16 residues. Germline V gene sequence: CDR1 SGHTA, CDR2 FQGNSA. The trim removed 5 bases at V and 5 bases at J, leaving 7 bases unmatched.

The chain employs TRBV6-5 and TRBJ2-5, with D maybe TRBD2 (6 bases). The CDR3 sequence is 12 residues long. Germline CDR1 reads MNHEY; CDR2 reads SVGAGI. V gave up 5 bases and J gave up 10 bases, with 14 bases separating them. In DNA, the CDR3 is TGTGCCAGCAGTACCGCCAGGAGGGACCAGTACTTC. This encodes CASSTARRDQYF.

This clone occurred once. The chain couples TRBV27 to TRBJ2-2, with 7 bases lining up with TRBD1. There are 15 residues in the CDR3. Per germline, CDR1 MNHEY and CDR2 SMNVEV (reference sequence). V dropped 5 bases and J dropped 1; count of bases not matched to a gene: 4. CDR3 protein: CASSHWTGNTGELFF. The CDR3 DNA sequence: TGTGCCAGCAGTCACTGGACAGGGAACACCGGGGAGCTGTTTTTT.

This rearrangement joins TRBV28 to TRBJ2-1, with D uncertain. CDR3 size: 12 residues. V dropped 5 bases and J dropped 10 bases, with 12 bases sitting between them. Germline lookup yields CDR1 MDHEN and CDR2 SYDVKM. The DNA for the CDR3 is TGTGCCAGCAGTCTTCGGGTAGCCGAGCAGTTCTTC. It is translated as CASSLRVAEQFF.

The chain is built from TRBV18 and TRBJ1-6; no firm D call. V lost 5 bases and J 6 bases, leaving 14 bases between the germline ends. The CDR3 covers 15 residues. Germline V gene lookup returns CDR1 KGHSH and CDR2 LQKENI. The CDR3 bases are TGTGCCAGCTCAGAGGGAGAGGCGACTAATTCACCCCTCCACTTT. Encoded protein: CASSEGEATNSPLHF.

V is TRBV7-9 and J is TRBJ2-7, with 10 bases that match TRBD1. This CDR3 comprises 15 residues. The V gene's germline CDR1 is SEHNR and CDR2 FQNEAQ (reference sequence). V trimming: 5 bases; J trimming: 8 bases; junction bases outside the gene matches: 12. CDR3 protein: CASSETGGTSLKQYF. CDR3 sequence (DNA): TGTGCCAGCAGCGAGACAGGGGGCACCTCCCTAAAGCAGTACTTC.

This sequence joins TRBV28 and TRBJ2-1, with D unclear. The CDR3 spans 16 residues. Germline assignment: CDR1 MDHEN and CDR2 SYDVKM. Trimming took 1 base from V and 0 from J, leaving 10 bases between them. CDR3 sequence reads: CASSLSGRISYNEQFF. The CDR3 DNA sequence: TGTGCCAGCAGTTTATCCGGAAGAATCTCCTACAATGAGCAGTTCTTC.

V usage is TRBV27 and J usage is TRBJ2-2, with 8 bases aligning to TRBD2. The CDR3 runs 16 residues. The J segment lost 6 bases and the V segment lost 5 bases, leaving 11 bases of the junction unmatched. Per germline, CDR1 MNHEY and CDR2 SMNVEV (reference sequence). CDR3 DNA sequence: TGTGCCAGCAGTACCCGATACAGCGGGGGCGCCGGGGAGCTGTTTTTT. This translates into CASSTRYSGGAGELFF.

The chain links TRBV6-5 to TRBJ1-5, with D perhaps TRBD1 (6 bases). This CDR3 has 15 residues. Germline-derived CDR1 and CDR2 are MNHEY and SVGAGI. Between the trimmed V and J ends, which lost 4 bases and 3 bases, there was a span of 13 bases. CDR3 in amino acids: CASSSEGGPNQPQHF. The DNA of the CDR3 is TGTGCCAGCAGTTCGGAGGGGGGGCCCAATCAGCCCCAGCATTTT.

The V and J genes are TRBV28 and TRBJ1-2, with D unclear. Trimming stripped 2 bases from V and 2 bases from J, with 15 bases between. Germline V gene lookup returns CDR1 MDHEN and CDR2 SYDVKM. CDR3 length: 16 amino acids. CDR3 amino acids: CASSLSAGWVNYGYTF. CDR3 DNA: TGTGCCAGCAGTTTAAGTGCAGGTTGGGTGAACTATGGCTACACCTTC.

The chain links TRBV9 to TRBJ1-1; maybe TRBD1 (5 bases). V was shortened by 2 bases and J by 1 base, with 15 bases between the two germline ends. Germline CDR1 reads SGDLS; CDR2 reads YYNGEE. The CDR3 has 16 amino acids. The CDR3 loop is CASSVDLQGTNTEAFF. For the CDR3, the DNA is TGTGCCAGCAGCGTCGATCTCCAGGGTACGAACACTGAAGCTTTCTTT.

The chain links TRBV28 to TRBJ1-2; no definite D call. The CDR3 runs to 17 residues. Per the germline V gene, CDR1 is MDHEN and CDR2 is SYDVKM. Trimming stripped 3 bases from V and 2 bases from J, with 19 bases between. The CDR3 reads CASSLPRETFTNYGYTF. The DNA of the CDR3 is TGTGCCAGCAGTTTGCCCCGGGAGACCTTCACCAACTATGGCTACACCTTC.

V and J are TRBV3-1 (or the pseudogene TRBV3-2) and TRBJ1-6; no reliable D call. Trimming stripped 3 bases from V and 0 bases from J, with 6 bases between. This CDR3 is built from 15 residues. The germline V gene encodes CDR1 LGHDT and CDR2 YNNKEL (reference sequence). Here the CDR3 DNA reads TGTGCCAGCAGCCAGGGAGGCTCCTATAATTCACCCCTCCACTTT. Translated, it gives CASSQGGSYNSPLHF.

The chain has TRBV28 and TRBJ2-3, with D uncertain. CDR3 size: 11 residues. CDR1 is MDHEN, CDR2 SYDVKM, per germline. The V and J ends lost 8 bases and 1 base respectively, with 4 bases between them. The CDR3: CASQRTDTQYF. The CDR3, as DNA: TGTGCCAGCCAGCGCACAGATACGCAGTATTTT.

V is TRBV11-2 and J is TRBJ2-7; no firm D call. With 5 bases removed from V and 0 bases from J, the gap between germline ends came to 14 bases. The CDR3 extends over 15 amino acids. Germline V CDR1 and CDR2: SGHAT, FQNNGV. This CDR3 is CASSKTPGSSYEQYF. DNA of the CDR3: TGTGCCAGCAGCAAAACACCCGGGTCCTCCTACGAGCAGTACTTC.

The V and J genes are TRBV28 and TRBJ1-5, with TRBD1 matching 8 bases. The CDR3 is 16 residues long. Germline V gene sequence: CDR1 MDHEN, CDR2 SYDVKM. Trimming at V came to 8 bases and at J to 6 bases, leaving 15 bases not matched to a gene. CDR3: CASRLEGQGASQPQHF. The CDR3 DNA reads TGTGCCAGCCGACTAGAAGGGCAGGGGGCGAGTCAGCCCCAGCATTTT.

The genes are TRBV5-5 and TRBJ2-7; possible D gene TRBD2, 7 bases. Trimming pared 5 bases from V and 1 base from J, leaving 25 bases between. The CDR3 contains 18 residues. Germline values: CDR1 SGHKS, CDR2 YYEKEE (reference sequence). The CDR3 DNA reads as TGTGCCAGCAGTTCTACCATAAGGGGGAGGGGAGCTTCCTACGAGCAGTACTTC. Translation: CASSSTIRGRGASYEQYF.

The V gene is TRBV30, the J gene TRBJ1-2; 9 bases map to TRBD1. The trim removed 5 bases at V and 7 bases at J, leaving 14 bases unmatched. The CDR3 spans 15 residues. Germline V gene data show CDR1 as GTSNPN and CDR2 as SVGIG (reference sequence). The CDR3 DNA reads TGTGCCTGGGGGCTCACAGGGGGCTATCTGTCTGGCTACACCTTC. Its translation: CAWGLTGGYLSGYTF.

This chain links TRBV7-9 with TRBJ2-7; 9 positions agree with TRBD2. Germline V gene sequence: CDR1 SEHNR, CDR2 FQNEAQ (reference sequence). This CDR3 is built from 15 residues. J was trimmed by 5 bases and V by 0 bases; bases with no gene match: 5. The CDR3 loop reads CASSLALGLANEQYF. The CDR3 DNA follows: TGTGCCAGCAGCTTAGCGCTTGGACTAGCGAACGAGCAGTACTTC. Full variable domain (remainder filled in from reference TRBV7-9 and TRBJ2-7): DTGVSQNPRHKITKRGQNVTFRCDPISEHNRLYWYRQTLGQGPEFLTYFQNEAQLEKSRLLSDRFSAERPKGSFSTLEIQRTEQGDSAMYLCASSLALGLANEQYFGPGTRLTVT.

The V call is TRBV10-3, the J call TRBJ1-2, with 8 positions matching TRBD1. This CDR3 is 13 amino acids long. J lost 5 bases, V lost 2 bases, and 1 base had no gene match. The germline CDR1 and CDR2 sequences are ENHRY and SYGVKD. CDR3 DNA sequence: TGTGCCATCAGTGAGGGACAGGGTTATGGCTACACCTTC. This gives the protein CAISEGQGYGYTF.